This T cell receptor beta chain was recorded in a study of CD8+ T cells in alopecia areata. The sequencing template was cDNA reverse transcribed from extracted RNA. TCRdb's table, derived via immunoSEQ multiplex PCR, lists solely in-frame clones and lacks some. Found here are 120,000 or so clones, approximately 57% of them singletons; the top ten hold 4.5% to 6%. Stated treatment: oral pan-JAK inhibitor, 5-10 mg twice daily. V lost 1 base, J lost 3 bases, and 10 bases lay in between. Germline-derived CDR1 and CDR2 are MGHRA and YSYEKL. The CDR3 is 15 amino acids. The TCR sequence derives from a human donor with alopecia areata. The sequenced sample was CD4+ T cells sorted from blood, obtained at week 4, from a patient treated with tofacitinib. The chain has TRBV4-1 and TRBJ2-1, with D possibly matching TRBD2 (5 bases). The CDR3 DNA follows: TGCGCCAGCAGCCAAGTTCTAGCTTTCTACAATGAGCAGTTCTTC. This translates into CASSQVLAFYNEQFF.